Each of the 27 T cell receptor beta chains below was sequenced from the same sample in a study of breast tumors, draining lymph nodes, adjacent tissues. Axillary draining lymph nodes of breast cancer patients supplied the node samples. TCRdb re-called the multiplex PCR reads with MiXCR, one entry per CDR3 protein. Of about 110,000 distinct CDR3 sequences in the sample, 30% were seen once. The material sequenced was axillary lymph node tissue. These TCRs come from a female donor with breast cancer. Some clones in this sample may be carry-over from other donors' samples.

This clonotype was observed at least ten times. This chain uses TRBV6-1 with TRBJ2-6; D gene ambiguous. Trimming left V 5 bases short and J 0 bases short, with 11 bases between. Looked up from germline, CDR1 is MNHNS and CDR2 is SASEGT. The length of the CDR3 is 16 residues. The CDR3 DNA reads TGTGCCAGCAGTCCGGGCCCCACCTCTGGGGCCAACGTCCTGACTTTC. It specifies CASSPGPTSGANVLTF.

Only a few counts were recorded for this clonotype. The chain carries TRBV29-1 and TRBJ2-1, with 12 bases fitting TRBD2. The CDR3 totals 17 residues. The trim removed 7 bases at V and 7 bases at J, leaving 17 bases unmatched. Germline-derived CDR1 and CDR2 are SQVTM and ANQGSEA. The CDR3 loop reads CSALPYLLAGGSNEQFF. The CDR3, as DNA: TGCAGCGCCCTACCTTATTTACTAGCGGGGGGTAGTAATGAGCAGTTCTTC.

This clonotype came up a few times. V is TRBV6-5 and J is TRBJ1-2; D is uncertain. V dropped 5 bases and J dropped 3 bases, with 16 bases sitting between them. In germline, CDR1 is MNHEY, CDR2 SVGAGI. The CDR3 has 15 residues. CDR3 coding DNA: TGTGCCAGCAGTCACACTCTATGGACGGACTATGGCTACACCTTC. It codes for CASSHTLWTDYGYTF.

This clonotype was counted at least ten times. The genes are TRBV3-1 and TRBJ1-4, with D unresolved. The CDR3 spans 15 residues. Germline loops: CDR1 LGHDT, CDR2 YNNKEL (reference sequence). V lost 0 bases to trimming and J lost 7 bases, with 12 bases between them. In nucleotides, the CDR3 is TGTGCCAGCAGCCAAGATGTCGCAGCCATTGAAAAACTGTTTTTT. It codes for CASSQDVAAIEKLFF.

There are many counts of this clonotype. V usage is TRBV4-3 and J usage is TRBJ2-5, with TRBD1 identical over 7 bases. The CDR3 is made up of 15 amino acids. Germline V lookup: CDR1 LGHNA, CDR2 YSLEER. The ends lost 4 bases at V and 5 bases at J; junction bases unmatched: 10. This chain's CDR3 is CASSLERGTVETQYF. The CDR3 DNA follows: TGCGCCAGCAGCCTCGAAAGGGGGACAGTGGAGACCCAGTACTTC.

This CDR3 reads CASSAGTAYSNQPQHF. CDR3 DNA: TGTGCCAGCAGTGCCGGGACAGCTTATAGCAATCAGCCCCAGCATTTT. This chain links TRBV2 with TRBJ1-5; TRBD1 aligns across 7 bases. Germline CDR1 SNHLY, CDR2 FYNNEI. This CDR3 spans 16 amino acids. With 4 bases clipped from V and 0 bases from J, the junction kept 6 bases outside the gene matches. Using reference TRBV2 and TRBJ1-5 for the parts outside the CDR3, the full variable domain is EPEVTQTPSHQVTQMGQEVILRCVPISNHLYFYWYRQILGQKVEFLVSFYNNEISEKSEIFDDQFSVERPDGSNFTLKIRSTKLEDSAMYFCASSAGTAYSNQPQHFGDGTRLSIL.

This clonotype was seen repeatedly, ten times or more. The rearrangement joins TRBV11-3 to TRBJ2-1; D not certain. CDR3 size: 15 residues. The ends were cut back, 0 bases at V and 4 bases at J, with 10 bases in the middle. Germline assignment: CDR1 SGHNT and CDR2 YENEEA. The CDR3 coding sequence is TGTGCCAGCAGCTTAGATCAGGCCACGTACAATGAGCAGTTCTTC. This codes for CASSLDQATYNEQFF.

This clonotype was observed many times. The CDR3 here is CASSQGQPNQPQHF. DNA for the CDR3: TGTGCCAGCAGCCAAGGTCAGCCTAATCAGCCCCAGCATTTT. This rearrangement joins TRBV3-1 to TRBJ1-5; D call uncertain. CDR1 LGHDT and CDR2 YNNKEL come from the germline V gene (reference sequence). Trimming shortened V by 1 base and J by 4 bases, and 8 bases separated the two germline ends. The CDR3 contains 14 residues.

The chain couples TRBV20-1 to TRBJ2-7; TRBD2 matches 16 bases. The CDR3 loop spans 15 amino acids. Germline V gene sequence: CDR1 DFQATT, CDR2 SNEGSKA (reference sequence). V shed 6 bases and J 7 bases; nucleotides not matched to a gene: 9. In nucleotides, the CDR3 is TGCAGTGCGGCGGGACTAGCGGGAGGGCCTGGAGAGCAGTACTTC. Its translation is CSAAGLAGGPGEQYF.

This clonotype has a count of ten or more. The genes are TRBV9 and TRBJ1-5, with D uncertain. Germline CDR1 and CDR2: SGDLS and YYNGEE. The CDR3 consists of 16 residues. Trimming stripped 0 bases from V and 5 bases from J, with 15 bases between. The CDR3 loop reads CASSVGPGGNDQPQHF. The CDR3, as DNA: TGTGCCAGCAGCGTAGGCCCAGGTGGGAATGATCAGCCCCAGCATTTT.

This clonotype occurred many times. The CDR3 DNA follows: TGTGCCAGCAGTCCAGCCAGCTCTGGAAACACCATATATTTT. Its translation is CASSPASSGNTIYF. The chain recombines TRBV27 with TRBJ1-3; D unresolved. Per the germline V gene, CDR1 is MNHEY and CDR2 is SMNVEV (reference sequence). Trimming removed 5 bases at V and 0 bases at J, with 8 bases between. The CDR3 contains 14 residues.

This clonotype was observed many times. V gene TRBV6-1 combines with J gene TRBJ2-7, with 8 nucleotides matching TRBD1. CDR3 length: 15 residues. J lost 6 bases, V lost 2 bases, and 9 bases had no gene match. In germline, CDR1 is MNHNS, CDR2 SASEGT. The CDR3 DNA follows: TGTGCCAGCAGTGAATCCGGGACAGGAGCTGGCGAGCAGTACTTC. This encodes CASSESGTGAGEQYF.

At least ten counts were recorded for this clonotype. This sequence joins TRBV7-8 and TRBJ2-7, with 8 positions matching TRBD1. The CDR3 is 14 amino acids. Germline CDR1 SGHVS, CDR2 FQNEAQ. Losses at the gene ends were 9 bases for V and 4 bases for J; bases not matched to a gene: 11. The CDR3 protein is CASYPGQVTYEQYF. In DNA form, the CDR3 reads TGTGCCAGTTATCCGGGACAGGTAACGTACGAGCAGTACTTC.

Points on this clonotype: A much more abundant neighbour one base away suggests this may be a read error. The CDR3 sequence is CSAERGADTATQYF. The CDR3 DNA is TGCAGTGCCGAGCGGGGGGCAGACACAGCTACGCAGTATTTT. This sequence joins TRBV20-1 and TRBJ2-3, with 9 bases lining up with TRBD2. CDR3 length: 14 amino acids. CDR1 and CDR2 from the germline V gene are DFQATT and SNEGSKA (reference sequence).

This clonotype was counted ten times or more. The V gene is TRBV5-8, the J gene TRBJ2-1; 7 bases match TRBD2. Per germline, CDR1 SGHTS and CDR2 YDEGEE. The CDR3 is made up of 14 amino acids. Unmatched junction bases numbered 10, after V lost 5 bases and J lost 8 bases. CDR3 region: CASSSPGTIDEQFF. Written as DNA, the CDR3 is TGTGCCAGCAGTTCCCCCGGGACTATAGATGAGCAGTTCTTC.

This clonotype was detected ten times or more. The rearrangement links TRBV28 to TRBJ1-5, with D possibly being TRBD1 (6 bases). V dropped 3 bases and J dropped 0 bases, with 15 bases sitting between them. Germline V gene sequence: CDR1 MDHEN, CDR2 SYDVKM. The CDR3 loop spans 17 amino acids. The CDR3 region has the DNA TGTGCCAGCAGTTTCTCCGGGACACCATATAGCAATCAGCCCCAGCATTTT. This translates into CASSFSGTPYSNQPQHF.

This clonotype was observed at least ten times. The rearrangement links TRBV20-1 to TRBJ2-7, with TRBD2 matching 12 bases. CDR3 length: 14 residues. In germline, CDR1 is DFQATT, CDR2 SNEGSKA (reference sequence). The V segment lost 1 base and the J segment 4 bases; nucleotides outside the gene matches: 2. The CDR3 is CSARGLAGVYEQYF. The CDR3 coding sequence is TGCAGTGCTAGAGGACTAGCGGGAGTATACGAGCAGTACTTC.

This clonotype was observed a few times. V and J are TRBV5-4 and TRBJ1-2; TRBD1 is a possible D gene (6 bases). The V end was cut by 3 bases, the J end by 4 bases, with 22 bases between. The CDR3 spans 17 residues. CDR1 and CDR2 (germline): SGHNT, YYREEE (reference sequence). CDR3 loop: CASSSPWARGSGYGYTF. The CDR3 bases are TGTGCCAGCAGCTCGCCCTGGGCTAGGGGGTCGGGCTATGGCTACACCTTC.

This chain uses TRBV7-6 with TRBJ2-1; D not certain. The CDR3 is made up of 13 amino acids. The V and J ends lost 5 bases and 0 bases respectively, with 5 bases between them. Germline CDR1 SGHVS, CDR2 FNYEAQ. CDR3 in amino acids: CASSPNSYNEQFF. CDR3 DNA: TGTGCCAGCAGCCCCAACTCCTACAATGAGCAGTTCTTC.

This clonotype was found many times. This chain joins TRBV3-1 and TRBJ1-2; no clear D gene. CDR1 is LGHDT and CDR2 is YNNKEL in the germline V gene (reference sequence). The CDR3 extends over 15 amino acids. The V end lost 2 bases, the J end lost 0 bases, and 10 bases lay between the germline ends. The CDR3 region has the DNA TGTGCCAGCAGCCAAACTTATGTGTCTAACTATGGCTACACCTTC. Translating gives CASSQTYVSNYGYTF.

This clonotype has a count of ten or more. This sequence joins TRBV2 and TRBJ1-1; possibly TRBD1 for D (5 bases). This CDR3 spans 15 amino acids. Germline loops: CDR1 SNHLY, CDR2 FYNNEI. V dropped 5 bases and J dropped 1 base, with 14 bases sitting between them. CDR3 sequence reads: CASSLTAFRNTEAFF. CDR3 bases: TGTGCCAGCAGTCTGACAGCCTTTCGGAACACTGAAGCTTTCTTT. Looking up the rest from reference TRBV2 and TRBJ1-1 gives the full variable domain: EPEVTQTPSHQVTQMGQEVILRCVPISNHLYFYWYRQILGQKVEFLVSFYNNEISEKSEIFDDQFSVERPDGSNFTLKIRSTKLEDSAMYFCASSLTAFRNTEAFFGQGTRLTVV.

Ten or more counts support this clonotype. This may come from a read error, since a much larger clone is one base off. This CDR3 is CSARDYRGVATQYF. CDR3 bases: TGCAGTGCTAGGGATTACAGGGGAGTCGCGACCCAGTACTTC. This chain joins TRBV20-1 and TRBJ2-5; 7 nucleotides match TRBD1. The germline CDR1 and CDR2 sequences are DFQATT and SNEGSKA (reference sequence). Unmatched junction bases numbered 11, after V lost 3 bases and J lost 7 bases. This CDR3 is 14 amino acids long.

Of note for this clonotype: A much bigger clone sits one base away, suggesting this may be a read error. This CDR3 fails to terminate in the conserved phenylalanine or tryptophan, so it likely reflects a read error. The rearrangement uses TRBV6-6 and TRBJ1-4, with 7 positions matching TRBD1. Germline CDR1 MNHNY, CDR2 SVGAGI (reference sequence). The CDR3 has 17 residues. Germline trimming cut 5 bases from V and 0 bases from J; bases unmatched to any gene: 9. This chain's CDR3 is CASSHLGQAPTNEKLFS. For the CDR3, the DNA is TGTGCCAGCAGTCACCTCGGACAGGCCCCAACTAATGAAAAACTGTTTTCT.

Ten or more counts support this clonotype. The V and J genes are TRBV5-6 and TRBJ1-2, with a weak D call TRBD1 (5 bases). CDR1 and CDR2 from the germline V gene are SGHDT and YYEEEE. The CDR3 consists of 13 residues. Deletions cut 3 bases from V and 9 bases from J, with 15 bases between. CDR3 sequence: CASSWGLGSRYTF. DNA for the CDR3: TGTGCCAGCAGCTGGGGACTGGGGAGTCGCTACACCTTC.

This clonotype turned up a few times. A much larger clone lies one base from this, so it may be a read error. This chain uses TRBV11-1 with TRBJ2-1, with TRBD1 matching over 10 bases. V was pared by 6 bases and J by 8 bases, with 7 bases of the junction left unmatched. Per the germline V gene, CDR1 is SGHAT and CDR2 is FQDESV (reference sequence). This CDR3 is built from 14 residues. The CDR3 DNA sequence: TGTGCCAGCAGTTCGGACAGGGGGTCGTATGAGCAGTTCTTC. This translates into CASSSDRGSYEQFF.

Ten or more counts support this clonotype. The V and J genes are TRBV5-1 and TRBJ2-7; 9 bases line up with TRBD2. The CDR3 has 14 residues. CDR1 is SGHRS, CDR2 YFSETQ, per germline. The ends lost 4 bases at V and 2 bases at J; junction bases unmatched: 4. The CDR3: CASSAAGGPYEQYF. The CDR3 DNA is TGCGCCAGCAGCGCAGCGGGAGGACCCTACGAGCAGTACTTC. Full variable domain (outside the CDR3, taken from reference TRBV5-1 and TRBJ2-7): KAGVTQTPRYLIKTRGQQVTLSCSPISGHRSVSWYQQTPGQGLQFLFEYFSETQRNKGNFPGRFSGRQFSNSRSEMNVSTLELGDSALYLCASSAAGGPYEQYFGPGTRLTVT.

The sample holds a few counts of this clonotype. A much larger clone lies one base from this, so it may be a read error. The rearrangement links TRBV19 to TRBJ2-1, with unresolved D. CDR3 length: 17 amino acids. CDR1 and CDR2 from the germline V gene are LNHDA and SQIVND (reference sequence). CDR3 DNA sequence: TGTGCCAGTAGTATAGATCTCGTAGGCAGAACTTACAATGAGCAGTCCTTC. This sequence encodes CASSIDLVGRTYNEQSF.